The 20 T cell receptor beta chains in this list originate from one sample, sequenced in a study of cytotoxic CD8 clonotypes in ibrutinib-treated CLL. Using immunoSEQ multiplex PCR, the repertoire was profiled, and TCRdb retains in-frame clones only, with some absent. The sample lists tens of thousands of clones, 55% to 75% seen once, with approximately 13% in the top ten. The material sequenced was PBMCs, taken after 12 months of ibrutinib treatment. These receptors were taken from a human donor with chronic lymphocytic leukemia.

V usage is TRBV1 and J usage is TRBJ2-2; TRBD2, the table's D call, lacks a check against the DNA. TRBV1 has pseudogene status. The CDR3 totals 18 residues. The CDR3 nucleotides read TGCACCAACTATACGCAACTAGCGGGAGGGCCCAACACCGGGGAGCTGTTTTTT. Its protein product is CTNYTQLAGGPNTGELFF.

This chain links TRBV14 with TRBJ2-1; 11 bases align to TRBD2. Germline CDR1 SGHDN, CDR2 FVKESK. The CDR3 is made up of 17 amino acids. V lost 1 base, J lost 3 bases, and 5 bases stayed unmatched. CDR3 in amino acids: CASSQGSGRAIYNEQFF. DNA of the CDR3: TGTGCCAGCAGCCAAGGTAGCGGGAGGGCCATCTACAATGAGCAGTTCTTC.

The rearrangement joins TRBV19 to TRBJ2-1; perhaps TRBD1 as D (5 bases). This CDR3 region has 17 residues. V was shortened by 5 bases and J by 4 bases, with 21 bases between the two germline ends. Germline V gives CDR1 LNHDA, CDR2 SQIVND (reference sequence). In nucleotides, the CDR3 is TGTGCCAGTAGTTCCCGGACACTTGACCCGATTTACAATGAGCAGTTCTTC. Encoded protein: CASSSRTLDPIYNEQFF. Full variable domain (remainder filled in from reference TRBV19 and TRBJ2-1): DGGITQSPKYLFRKEGQNVTLSCEQNLNHDAMYWYRQDPGQGLRLIYYSQIVNDFQKGDIAEGYSVSREKKESFPLTVTSAQKNPTAFYLCASSSRTLDPIYNEQFFGPGTRLTVL.

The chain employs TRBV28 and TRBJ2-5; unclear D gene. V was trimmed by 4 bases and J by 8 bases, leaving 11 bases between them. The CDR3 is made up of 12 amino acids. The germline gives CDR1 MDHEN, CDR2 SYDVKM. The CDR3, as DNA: TGTGCCAGCAGTTCTACCCTAACAACCCAGTACTTC. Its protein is CASSSTLTTQYF.

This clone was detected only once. The CDR3 DNA follows: TGTGCCAGCAGTGATAGACCCTCAGGGGGGAACACTGAAGCTTTCTTT. Translation gives CASSDRPSGGNTEAFF. This chain links TRBV6-1 with TRBJ1-1, with TRBD1 matching over 7 bases. CDR1 and CDR2 (germline): MNHNS, SASEGT. Germline trimming cut 3 bases from V and 1 base from J; bases unmatched to any gene: 8. The CDR3 is 16 amino acids.

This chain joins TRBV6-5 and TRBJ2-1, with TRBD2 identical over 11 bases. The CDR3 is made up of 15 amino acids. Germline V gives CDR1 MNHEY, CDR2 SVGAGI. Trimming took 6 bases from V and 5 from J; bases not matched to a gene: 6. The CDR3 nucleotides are TGTGCCAGCAGCAATCGACTAGCGGGGAACAATGAGCAGTTCTTC. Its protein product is CASSNRLAGNNEQFF.

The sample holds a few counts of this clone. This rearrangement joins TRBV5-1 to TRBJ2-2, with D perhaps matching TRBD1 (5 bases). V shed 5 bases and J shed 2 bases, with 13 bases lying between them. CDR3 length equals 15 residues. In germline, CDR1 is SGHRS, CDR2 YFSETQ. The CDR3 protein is CASRFLQGNTGELFF. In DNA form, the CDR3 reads TGCGCCAGCAGATTCCTGCAGGGAAACACCGGGGAGCTGTTTTTT. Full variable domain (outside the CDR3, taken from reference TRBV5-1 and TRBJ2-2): KAGVTQTPRYLIKTRGQQVTLSCSPISGHRSVSWYQQTPGQGLQFLFEYFSETQRNKGNFPGRFSGRQFSNSRSEMNVSTLELGDSALYLCASRFLQGNTGELFFGEGSRLTVL.

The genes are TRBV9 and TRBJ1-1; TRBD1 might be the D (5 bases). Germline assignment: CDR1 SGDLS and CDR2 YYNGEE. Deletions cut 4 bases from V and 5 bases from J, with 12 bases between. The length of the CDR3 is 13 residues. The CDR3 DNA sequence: TGTGCCAGCAGCTCCGGGGGGGGTACTGAAGCTTTCTTT. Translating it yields CASSSGGGTEAFF.

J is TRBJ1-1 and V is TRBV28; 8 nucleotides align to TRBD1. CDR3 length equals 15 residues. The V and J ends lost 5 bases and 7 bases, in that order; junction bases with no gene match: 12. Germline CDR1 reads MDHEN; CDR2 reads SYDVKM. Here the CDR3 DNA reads TGTGCCAGCAGTACCAAGGGGCAGGGGGCGGGTGAAGCTTTCTTT. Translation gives CASSTKGQGAGEAFF.

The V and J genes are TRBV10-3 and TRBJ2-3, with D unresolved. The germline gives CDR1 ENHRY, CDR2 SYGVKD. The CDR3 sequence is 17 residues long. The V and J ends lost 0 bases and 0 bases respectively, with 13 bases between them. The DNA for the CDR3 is TGTGCCATCAGTGAGTCCGAAAGGGCTCCTAGCACAGATACGCAGTATTTT. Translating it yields CAISESERAPSTDTQYF.

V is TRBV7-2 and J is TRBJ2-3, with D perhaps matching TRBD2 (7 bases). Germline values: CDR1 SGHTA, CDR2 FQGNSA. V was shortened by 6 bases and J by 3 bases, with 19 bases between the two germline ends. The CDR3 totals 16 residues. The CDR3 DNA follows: TGTGCCAGCAGACGAGGGGGGGGACCAGGGACAGATACGCAGTATTTT. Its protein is CASRRGGGPGTDTQYF.

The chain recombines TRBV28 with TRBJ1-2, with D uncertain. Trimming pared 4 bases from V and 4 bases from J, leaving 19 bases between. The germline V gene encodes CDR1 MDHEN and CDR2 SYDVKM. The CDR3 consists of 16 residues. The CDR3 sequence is CASSSPRGQPTYGYTF. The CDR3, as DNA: TGTGCCAGCAGTTCCCCACGCGGCCAGCCGACCTATGGCTACACCTTC.

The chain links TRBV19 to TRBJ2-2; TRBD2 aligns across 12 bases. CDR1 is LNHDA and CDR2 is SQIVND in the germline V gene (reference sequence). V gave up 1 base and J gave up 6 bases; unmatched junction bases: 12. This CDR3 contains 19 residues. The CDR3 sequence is CASSIVRKQTSGRAGELFF. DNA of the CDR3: TGTGCCAGTAGTATAGTCCGCAAACAGACTAGCGGGAGAGCCGGGGAGCTGTTTTTT.

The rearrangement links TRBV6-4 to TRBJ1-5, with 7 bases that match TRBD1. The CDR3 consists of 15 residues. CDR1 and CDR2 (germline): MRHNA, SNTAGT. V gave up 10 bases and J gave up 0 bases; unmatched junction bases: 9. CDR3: CATRGKQSSNQPQHF. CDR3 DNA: TGTGCCACCAGGGGGAAACAGAGTAGCAATCAGCCCCAGCATTTT.

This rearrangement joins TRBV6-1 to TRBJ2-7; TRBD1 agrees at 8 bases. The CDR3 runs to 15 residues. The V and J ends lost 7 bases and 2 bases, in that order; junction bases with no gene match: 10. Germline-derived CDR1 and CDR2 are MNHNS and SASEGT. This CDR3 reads CASTPETGVTYEQYF. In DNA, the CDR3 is TGTGCCAGCACCCCGGAGACAGGGGTTACCTACGAGCAGTACTTC.

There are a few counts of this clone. CDR3 in DNA: TGTGCCAGCAGTTGTGAAGCGGGAGGTCACCACTACGAGCAGTACTTC. This sequence encodes CASSCEAGGHHYEQYF. This chain joins TRBV27 and TRBJ2-7; 9 bases agree with TRBD2. CDR1 and CDR2 (germline): MNHEY, SMNVEV (reference sequence). The CDR3 length is 16 residues. V gave up 4 bases and J gave up 3 bases; unmatched junction bases: 10.

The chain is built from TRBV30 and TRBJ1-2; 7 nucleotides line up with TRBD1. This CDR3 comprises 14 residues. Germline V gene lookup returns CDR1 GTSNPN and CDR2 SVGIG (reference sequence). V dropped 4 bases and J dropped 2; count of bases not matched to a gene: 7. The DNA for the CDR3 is TGTGCCTGGACCCAGACAGGGAACAACTATGGCTACACCTTC. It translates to CAWTQTGNNYGYTF.

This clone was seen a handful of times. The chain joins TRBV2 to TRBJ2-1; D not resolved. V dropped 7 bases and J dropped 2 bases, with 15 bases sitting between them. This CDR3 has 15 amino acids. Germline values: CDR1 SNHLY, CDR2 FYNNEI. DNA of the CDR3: TGTGCCAGCAATCTTAGGCTAGATCCCTACAATGAGCAGTTCTTC. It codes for CASNLRLDPYNEQFF.

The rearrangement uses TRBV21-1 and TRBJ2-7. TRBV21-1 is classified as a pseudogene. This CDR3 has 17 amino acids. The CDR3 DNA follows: TGTGCCAGCAGCAAGAGGGGCTACACGACCGGATCCTACGAGCAGTACTTC. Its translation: CASSKRGYTTGSYEQYF.

CDR3 DNA sequence: TGTGCCAGTAAGGGCAGGGGAGTCGGTCAGCCCCAGCATTTT. Its translation: CASKGRGVGQPQHF. The rearrangement uses TRBV19 and TRBJ1-5, with a tentative D call TRBD1 (6 bases). Germline V gene lookup returns CDR1 LNHDA and CDR2 SQIVND (reference sequence). This CDR3 region has 14 residues. The ends were cut back, 7 bases at V and 6 bases at J, with 16 bases in the middle.